This record covers a single T cell receptor (beta chain). These data are taken from a study of blood T cell repertoires in COVID-19. Study at large: The United States, Italy and Spain supplied acute and convalescent COVID-19 samples. PBMCs, B-cell-depleted T cells, or T cells provided the cDNA or gDNA that made up the material.

The authors' processing: Using reference gene primer amplification, nucleated cell counts were estimated. TCRdb's copy holds only in-frame clones and misses some; the assay was immunoSEQ multiplex PCR. The DNA gave D and trimming, while V, J and clone size come from that table. Among 200,000 to 250,000 clones listed, roughly 82% were seen once. The V gene's germline CDR1 is LNHDA and CDR2 SQIVND (reference sequence). Trimming took 6 bases from V and 3 from J, leaving 11 bases between them. CDR3 length: 13 amino acids. The rearrangement joins TRBV19 to TRBJ1-2; the D gene is possibly TRBD1 (6 bases). Source material: peripheral blood. This receptor was identified in a woman between 40 and 55 years old with acute or convalescent COVID-19. CDR3 coding DNA: TGTGCCAGTAGCCTGACAGGATACTATGGCTACACCTTC. Translated: CASSLTGYYGYTF.